This TCR beta chain derives from a study of technical replicates of blood from several donors. Data came from immunoSEQ multiplex PCR; TCRdb stores just in-frame clones and leaves some out. The table records roughly 50,000 clones, about 94% of them present only once. Germline trimming cut 7 bases from V and 8 bases from J; bases unmatched to any gene: 22. Per the germline V gene, CDR1 is LNHDA and CDR2 is SQIVND (reference sequence). This CDR3 is 17 amino acids long. Sequencing input: PBMCs. The receptor's source is a human donor in good health. Some clones in this sample may be carry-over from other donors' samples. The rearrangement uses TRBV19 and TRBJ1-2; 7 bases agree with TRBD1. The CDR3 sequence is CASNRDSLPSSTRGYTF. As DNA, the CDR3 is TGTGCCAGTAACCGGGACAGCCTACCATCTTCAACTCGAGGCTACACCTTC. Full variable domain (rest looked up from reference TRBV19 and TRBJ1-2): DGGITQSPKYLFRKEGQNVTLSCEQNLNHDAMYWYRQDPGQGLRLIYYSQIVNDFQKGDIAEGYSVSREKKESFPLTVTSAQKNPTAFYLCASNRDSLPSSTRGYTFGSGTRLTVV.